The source of this TCR beta chain is a study of blood T cell repertoires in COVID-19. In the study overall: Sites across the United States, Italy and Spain contributed samples from acute and convalescent COVID-19. Sample material is recorded as cDNA or gDNA derived from T cells, B-cell-depleted T cells, or PBMCs.

Original data processing: Estimates of nucleated cell counts were drawn from the amplification of reference gene primers. Libraries were prepared by immunoSEQ multiplex PCR; TCRdb keeps only in-frame clonotypes and omits some of them. V, J and clone size reflect that table, while D and trimming were determined from the DNA. Altogether 250,000 or so clones are present, 80% to 90% being singletons, with the ten largest covering roughly 4.5%. The germline V gene has CDR1 SGHNT and CDR2 YYREEE (reference sequence). The CDR3 has 15 amino acids. Between the trimmed V and J ends, which lost 4 bases and 7 bases, there was a span of 15 bases.

This clonotype originated in a woman in her 40s who had recovered from COVID-19. This chain joins TRBV5-4 and TRBJ1-6; TRBD1 might be the D (5 bases). Sequenced material: peripheral blood. The CDR3 bases are TGTGCCAGCAGCAGTATCGGACAAACAAATTCACCCCTCCACTTT. It translates to CASSSIGQTNSPLHF.